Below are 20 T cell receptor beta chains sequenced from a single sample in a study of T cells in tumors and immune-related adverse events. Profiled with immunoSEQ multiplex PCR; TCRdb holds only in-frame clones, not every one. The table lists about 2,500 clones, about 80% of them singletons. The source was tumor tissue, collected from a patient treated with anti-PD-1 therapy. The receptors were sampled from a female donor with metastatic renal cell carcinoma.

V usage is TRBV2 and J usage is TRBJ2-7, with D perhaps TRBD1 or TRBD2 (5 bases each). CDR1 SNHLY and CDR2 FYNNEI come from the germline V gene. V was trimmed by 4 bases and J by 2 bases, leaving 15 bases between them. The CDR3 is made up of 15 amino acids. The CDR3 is CASSAGTGSTYEQYF. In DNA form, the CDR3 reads TGTGCCAGCAGTGCCGGGACGGGGTCAACCTACGAGCAGTACTTC.

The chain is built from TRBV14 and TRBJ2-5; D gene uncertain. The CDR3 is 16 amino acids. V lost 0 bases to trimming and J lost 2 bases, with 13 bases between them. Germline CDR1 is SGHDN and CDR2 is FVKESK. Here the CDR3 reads CASSQEGKTRQETQYF. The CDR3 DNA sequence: TGTGCCAGCAGCCAAGAGGGGAAGACAAGACAAGAGACCCAGTACTTC.

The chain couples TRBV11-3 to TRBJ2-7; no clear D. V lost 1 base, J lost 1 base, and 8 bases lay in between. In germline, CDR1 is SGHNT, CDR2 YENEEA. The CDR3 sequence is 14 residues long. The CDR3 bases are TGTGCCAGCAGCTTAGTTGCAGCTTCCTACGAGCAGTACTTC. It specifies CASSLVAASYEQYF.

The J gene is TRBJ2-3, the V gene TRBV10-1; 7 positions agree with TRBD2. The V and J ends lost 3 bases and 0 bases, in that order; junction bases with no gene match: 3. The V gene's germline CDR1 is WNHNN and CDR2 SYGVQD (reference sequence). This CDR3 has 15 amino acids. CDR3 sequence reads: CASSEHGGSTDTQYF. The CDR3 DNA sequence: TGCGCCAGCAGTGAACACGGGGGGAGCACAGATACGCAGTATTTT.

CDR3 nucleotides: TGTGCCAGCAGCTTGGTGTCCCTGAAGGGGGGCTACACCTTC. Protein sequence: CASSLVSLKGGYTF. The chain combines TRBV5-5 with TRBJ1-2, with D possibly matching TRBD1 (5 bases). The CDR3 contains 14 residues. Trimming stripped 0 bases from V and 8 bases from J, with 14 bases between. Germline V lookup: CDR1 SGHKS, CDR2 YYEKEE (reference sequence).

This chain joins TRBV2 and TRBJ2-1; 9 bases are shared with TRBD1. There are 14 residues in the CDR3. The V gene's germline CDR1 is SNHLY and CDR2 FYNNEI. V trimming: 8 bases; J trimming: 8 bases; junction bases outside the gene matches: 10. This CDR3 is CASCRDRVPHEQFF. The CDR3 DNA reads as TGTGCCAGCTGCCGGGACAGGGTTCCGCATGAGCAGTTCTTC. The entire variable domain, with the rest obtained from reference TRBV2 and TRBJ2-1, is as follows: EPEVTQTPSHQVTQMGQEVILRCVPISNHLYFYWYRQILGQKVEFLVSFYNNEISEKSEIFDDQFSVERPDGSNFTLKIRSTKLEDSAMYFCASCRDRVPHEQFFGPGTRLTVL.

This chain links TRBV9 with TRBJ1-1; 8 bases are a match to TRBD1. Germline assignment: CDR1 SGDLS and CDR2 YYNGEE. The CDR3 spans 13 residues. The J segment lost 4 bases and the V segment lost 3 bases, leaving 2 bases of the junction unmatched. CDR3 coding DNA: TGTGCCAGCAGCGCAGGGACAGGCACTGAAGCTTTCTTT. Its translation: CASSAGTGTEAFF.

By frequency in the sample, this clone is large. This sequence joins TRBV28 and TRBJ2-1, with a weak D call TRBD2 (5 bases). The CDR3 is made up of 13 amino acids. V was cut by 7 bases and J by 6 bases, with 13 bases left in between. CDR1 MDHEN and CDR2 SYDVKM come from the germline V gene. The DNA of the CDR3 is TGTGCCAGCAAACTACCGGGGAGCAATGAGCAGTTCTTC. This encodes CASKLPGSNEQFF. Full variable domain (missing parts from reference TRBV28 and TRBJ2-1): DVKVTQSSRYLVKRTGEKVFLECVQDMDHENMFWYRQDPGLGLRLIYFSYDVKMKEKGDIPEGYSVSREKKERFSLILESASTNQTSMYLCASKLPGSNEQFFGPGTRLTVL.

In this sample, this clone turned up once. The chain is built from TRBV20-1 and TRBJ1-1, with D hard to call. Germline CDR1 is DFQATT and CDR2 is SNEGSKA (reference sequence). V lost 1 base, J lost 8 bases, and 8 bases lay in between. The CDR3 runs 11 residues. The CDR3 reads CSARVSREAFF. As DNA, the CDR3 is TGCAGTGCTAGAGTCTCGCGCGAAGCTTTCTTT.

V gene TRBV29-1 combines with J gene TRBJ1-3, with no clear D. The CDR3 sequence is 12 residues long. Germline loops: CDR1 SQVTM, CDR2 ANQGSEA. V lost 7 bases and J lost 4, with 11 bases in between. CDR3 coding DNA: TGCAGCGCTTTAGGGTACGGAAACACCATATATTTT. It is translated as CSALGYGNTIYF.

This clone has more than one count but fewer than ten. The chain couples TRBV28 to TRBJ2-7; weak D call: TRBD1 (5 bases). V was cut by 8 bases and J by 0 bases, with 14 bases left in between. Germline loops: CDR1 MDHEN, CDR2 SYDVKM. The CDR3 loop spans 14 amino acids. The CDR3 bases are TGTGCCAGCGGCGAACCAGGGTCCTCCTACGAGCAGTACTTC. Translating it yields CASGEPGSSYEQYF.

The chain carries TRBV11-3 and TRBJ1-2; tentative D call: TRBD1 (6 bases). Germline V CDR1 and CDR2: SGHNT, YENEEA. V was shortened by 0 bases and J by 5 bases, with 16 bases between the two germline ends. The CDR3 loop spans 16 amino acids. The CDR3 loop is CASSLDGGGFFYGYTF. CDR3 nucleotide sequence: TGTGCCAGCAGCTTAGACGGCGGGGGCTTCTTTTATGGCTACACCTTC.

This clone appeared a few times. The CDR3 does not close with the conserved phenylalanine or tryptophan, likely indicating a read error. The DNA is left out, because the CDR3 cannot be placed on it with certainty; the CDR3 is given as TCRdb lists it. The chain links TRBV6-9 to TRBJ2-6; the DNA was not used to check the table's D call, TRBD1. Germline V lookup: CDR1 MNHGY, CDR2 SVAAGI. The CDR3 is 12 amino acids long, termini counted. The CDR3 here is CASSIPWPYDKV.

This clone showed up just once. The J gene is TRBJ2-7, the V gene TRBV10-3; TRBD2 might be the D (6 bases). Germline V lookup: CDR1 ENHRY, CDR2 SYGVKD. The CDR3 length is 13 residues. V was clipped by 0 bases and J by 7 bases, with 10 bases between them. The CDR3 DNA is TGTGCCATCAGTGAGTCTGGAGGGAGAGAGCAGTACTTC. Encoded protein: CAISESGGREQYF.

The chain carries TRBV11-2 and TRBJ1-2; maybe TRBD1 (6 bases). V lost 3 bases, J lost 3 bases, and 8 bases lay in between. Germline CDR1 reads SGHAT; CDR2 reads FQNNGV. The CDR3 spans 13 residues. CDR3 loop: CASSFSGDYGYTF. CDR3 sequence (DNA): TGTGCCAGCAGCTTTTCAGGGGACTATGGCTACACCTTC.

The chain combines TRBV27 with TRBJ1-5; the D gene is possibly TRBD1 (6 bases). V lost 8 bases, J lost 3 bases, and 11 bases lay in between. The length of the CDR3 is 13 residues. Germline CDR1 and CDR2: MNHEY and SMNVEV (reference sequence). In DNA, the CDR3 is TGTGCCAGCCGAGGACAGAACAATCAGCCCCAGCATTTT. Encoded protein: CASRGQNNQPQHF.

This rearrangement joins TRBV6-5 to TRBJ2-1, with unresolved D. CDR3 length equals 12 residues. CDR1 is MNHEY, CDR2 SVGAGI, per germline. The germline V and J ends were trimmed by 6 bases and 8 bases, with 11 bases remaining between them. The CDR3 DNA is TGTGCCAGCAGCCCTAATTCGGATGAGCAGTTCTTC. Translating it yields CASSPNSDEQFF.

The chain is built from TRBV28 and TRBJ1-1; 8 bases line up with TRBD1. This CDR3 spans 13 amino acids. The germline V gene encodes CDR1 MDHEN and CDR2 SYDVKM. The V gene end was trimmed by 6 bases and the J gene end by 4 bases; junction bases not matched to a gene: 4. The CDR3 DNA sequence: TGTGCCAGCAGCCTGACAGGGGCCACTGAAGCTTTCTTT. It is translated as CASSLTGATEAFF. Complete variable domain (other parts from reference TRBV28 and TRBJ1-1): DVKVTQSSRYLVKRTGEKVFLECVQDMDHENMFWYRQDPGLGLRLIYFSYDVKMKEKGDIPEGYSVSREKKERFSLILESASTNQTSMYLCASSLTGATEAFFGQGTRLTVV.

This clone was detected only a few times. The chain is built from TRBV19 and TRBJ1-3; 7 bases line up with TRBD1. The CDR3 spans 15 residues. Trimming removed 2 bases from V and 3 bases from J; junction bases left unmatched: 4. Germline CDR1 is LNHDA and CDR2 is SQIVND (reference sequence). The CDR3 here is CASSIPGGNGNTIYF. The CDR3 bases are TGTGCCAGTAGTATACCAGGGGGAAATGGAAACACCATATATTTT.

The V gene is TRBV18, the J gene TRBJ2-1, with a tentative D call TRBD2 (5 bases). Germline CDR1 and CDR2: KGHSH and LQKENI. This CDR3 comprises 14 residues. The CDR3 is CSGEWTAGGYEQFF. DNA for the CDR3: TGTTCTGGAGAGTGGACGGCCGGAGGATATGAGCAGTTCTTC.